This paragraph covers one T cell receptor beta chain sequence. The entry originates in a study of T cell repertoires in cytomegalovirus infection. TCRdb used MiXCR to reprocess the reads, holding one entry per CDR3 protein. Of under 800,000 distinct CDR3 sequences in the sample, roughly 26% were seen once. In germline, CDR1 is DFQATT, CDR2 SNEGSKA (reference sequence). Trimming left V 1 base short and J 15 bases short, with 19 bases between. The CDR3 has 13 amino acids. Material: CD8+ T cells from PBMCs. The source of this sequence is a human donor in good health (CMV status not recorded). Some clones in this sample may be carry-over from other donors' samples. The chain carries TRBV20-1 and TRBJ2-1, with D possibly called TRBD1 or TRBD2 (5 bases each). CDR3 nucleotides: TGCAGTGCTAGAGGGGGCGGACTCCTAAAGGCGTTCTTC. This sequence encodes CSARGGGLLKAFF.